This T cell receptor (beta chain) emerged from a study of T cell repertoires in ileal Crohn's disease. Study at large: Operated complications were stricturing disease (roughly 61%) and penetrating disease (39%). About half received postoperative treatment, roughly twelve with thiopurines and 15 to 20 anti-TNF.

Each sample's TCRB immunosequencing used around 510 nanograms of biopsy DNA. The repertoire was sequenced with immunoSEQ multiplex PCR; TCRdb's copy has only in-frame clones and lacks some. In the table there are around 17,000 clones, about 55% of which are singletons. This receptor was taken from an adult with Crohn's disease. Sequencing was performed on ileal tissue.

CDR3 in amino acids: CAWSPGTGGLGYTF. The CDR3 DNA reads TGTGCCTGGAGTCCCGGGACAGGGGGCCTTGGCTACACCTTC. The chain couples TRBV30 to TRBJ1-2; TRBD1 agrees at 12 bases. J gave up 7 bases and V 2 bases, and 5 bases lay outside the gene matches. The length of the CDR3 is 14 residues. Germline-derived CDR1 and CDR2 are GTSNPN and SVGIG (reference sequence).